This T cell receptor beta chain was recovered during a study of technical replicates of blood from a handful of donors (dated by TCRdb to the late 2010s). The method behind the library was the immunoSEQ multiplex PCR assay. TCRdb provides this immuneACCESS table in a form limited to in-frame rearrangements. Some clones are lacking; in checked studies, under half of them reflect an unresolved V gene, and why the rest are absent is not known. Counted in this sample were around 49,000 clones; 90% to 96% of them appeared once. The ten largest clonotypes hold about 0.39% of the sample. Counted from cysteine to phenylalanine, this CDR3 has 15 amino acids. The only DNA kept is the CDR3, 45 bases in frame from the first base. The germline ends are 16 bases apart after V is trimmed by 2 bases and J by 6 bases. CDR1 MDHEN and CDR2 SYDVKM were looked up in the germline V gene. Concerning this clone: Which antigen it targets is not known. No much larger clone is present one base from it, and per-base qualities are unavailable.

The sequence derives from a human donor in good health. The sequence joins TRBV28 to TRBJ1-2; no D gene call is confident. The specimen was T cells isolated from PBMCs. Here is the DNA: TGTGCCAGCAGTTTAAATTTTGAGGGAGCTGATGGCTACACCTTC. Its translation is CASSLNFEGADGYTF.